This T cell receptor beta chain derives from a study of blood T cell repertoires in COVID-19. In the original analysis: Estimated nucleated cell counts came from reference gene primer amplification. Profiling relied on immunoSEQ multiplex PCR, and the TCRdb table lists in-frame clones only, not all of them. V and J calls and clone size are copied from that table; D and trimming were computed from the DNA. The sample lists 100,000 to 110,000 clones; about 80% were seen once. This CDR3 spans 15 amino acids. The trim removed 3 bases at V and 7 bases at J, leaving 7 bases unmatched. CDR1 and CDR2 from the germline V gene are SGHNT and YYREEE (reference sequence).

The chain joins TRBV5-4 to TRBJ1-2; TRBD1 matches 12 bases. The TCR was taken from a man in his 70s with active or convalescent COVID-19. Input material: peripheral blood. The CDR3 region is CASSSPGQGALGYTF. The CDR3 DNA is TGTGCCAGCAGCTCTCCGGGACAGGGGGCGCTTGGCTACACCTTC.